This T cell receptor (beta chain) stems from a study of beta chain features in type 1 diabetes (dated by TCRdb to 2016 to 2018). Turning to the overall study: Mean age, gender distribution, total cell number and subset yield did not differ between patients and healthy donors. Naive and central memory subsets were obtained from all 30 or so donors, but regulatory and stem cell-like memory subsets were isolated from only 8 patients and roughly eight healthy donors. Across all samples, some 99 million sorted cells were examined, and cell number per subset correlated strongly with RNA yield. The study compared the TCRB repertoires of sorted circulating CD4+ T cell subsets in recently diagnosed type 1 diabetes patients with those in matched healthy donors. The investigation overall reported the following: Because small numbers of individuals were included in the HLA sub-analyses, any influence of HLA type on TCRB rearrangement was left unresolved. Because cDNA was sequenced instead of genomic DNA, highly expressing activated cells could be over-represented, though the groups showed no difference in activation or CD3 levels. Fewer insertions and more nucleotide deletions at VDJ recombination sites were observed in patients with type 1 diabetes, implying thymic rearrangement abnormalities. Shorter templates might be favored by PCR, yet because patient and control samples were amplified and corrected together, any such skew would affect both groups equally. Naive, central memory and regulatory TCRB repertoires appeared to be more alike among patients than among healthy donors. Type 1 diabetes patients showed a moderate but significant shortening of TCRB CDR3 length in all four CD4+ subsets.

Each donor gave one peripheral blood draw, averaging roughly 0.11 L, which was collected into heparinised tubes. A BD FACSAria II was used to sort naive, central memory, regulatory and stem cell-like memory CD4+ T cells with a panel that included CD45RO, CCR7, CD25, CD127, CD95 and CD27. All sorted populations exceeded 95% purity. PBMCs were separated immediately by Lymphoprep density gradient centrifugation and were stained directly, without being cultured. To minimize batch effects, samples were stained and sorted in pairs, one healthy donor with one patient per experiment. Regarding this clone: What antigen it recognizes has not been identified. No qualities accompany the bases; no much larger clone lies one base away.

The CDR3 spans 14 residues, from the cysteine through the phenylalanine. The retained sequence is limited to the CDR3, 42 bases, with the frame set at the first base. Taken from the germline V gene (reference sequence), the CDR1 and CDR2 loops are GTSNPN and SVGIG. The V end gives up 2 bases and the J end 5 bases, leaving 5 bases in the junction not matched to a gene. The entire amount of isolated RNA was reverse transcribed using the High Capacity cDNA Reverse Transcription Kit, so the sequenced TCRB transcripts were expressed ones. Naive, central memory and regulatory T cell samples underwent deep immunoSEQ sequencing, averaging roughly 3.5 million total reads per sample. After sorted cells were lysed in RLT buffer, RNA was extracted with DNase-treated RNeasy Micro or Mini kits, with the choice depending on cell number. To prevent cross-contamination, every cell subset was processed on its own, while patient and healthy donor samples were processed together. The immunoSEQ multiplex PCR was used to amplify TCRB sequences from cDNA, generating 87-bp fragments that spanned the CDR3 region. The amplicons were sequenced using the Illumina HiSeq platform. Per the authors' processing: PCR bias was corrected computationally using synthetic template baselines, and reads within Hamming distance 2 were collapsed, with unmergeable singletons discarded. Reads were aligned to IMGT to assign V, D and J genes, CDR3 length, and insertions or deletions at six rearrangement sites. Within each subset, clonotype counts were normalized to sorted cell number, after which true diversity and Gini coefficients were computed with the tcR R package. Repertoire sharing was quantified using the overlap coefficient calculated on TCRB nucleotide sequences. Out-of-frame TCRB sequences from naive cells were analyzed to stand in for the pre-selection repertoire. This is the immuneACCESS table as TCRdb keeps it, with only in-frame sequences that have V and J called. A part of the clones is gone; compared with another copy, unresolved V genes explain less than half, and the rest is unexplained. V, J and clone size reflect that table, while D and trimming were determined from the DNA. Recorded for this sample are hundreds of thousands of clones; 11% to 15% of them occurred a single time. 0.035% to 0.045% of the sample rests with the top ten.

The rearrangement combines TRBV30 with TRBJ2-1; TRBD2 agrees with 8 junctional bases. This clonotype was sampled from a young man with type 1 diabetes. Source material: naive CD4+ T cells from blood. The meaning of the sample's cell subset or site label: true naive CD4+ T cells. The CDR3 protein is CAWSWSGGHNEQFF. The nucleotide sequence reads as follows: TGTGCCTGGAGTTGGAGCGGGGGTCACAATGAGCAGTTCTTC.